Below are 16 T cell receptor beta chains sequenced from a single sample in a study of memory B cells and T cells in multiple sclerosis. Repertoires were generated with immunoSEQ multiplex PCR, while TCRdb's copy carries only in-frame clones and drops some. This sample has approximately 47,000 clones, with roughly four fifths found just once. CFSE-dim autoproliferating and CFSE-high non-proliferating T cells from unstimulated culture were sequenced separately. Cultures began with roughly 49 million CFSE-labeled PBMCs, unstimulated for 7 to 8 days, with replicate wells pooled. Their target antigens are unknown. Sequenced input: PBMCs from blood kept in culture. These receptors originate from a human donor with multiple sclerosis.

In this sample, this clone turned up a few times. The chain has TRBV19 and TRBJ2-1; 10 bases are a match to TRBD1. J was trimmed by 2 bases and V by 3 bases; bases with no gene match: 1. Germline CDR1 LNHDA, CDR2 SQIVND (reference sequence). The CDR3 extends over 15 amino acids. The CDR3, as DNA: TGTGCCAGTAGTATGGGGACAGGGGCCTACAATGAGCAGTTCTTC. Its translation: CASSMGTGAYNEQFF.

The rearrangement uses TRBV6-5 and TRBJ1-1; TRBD1 might be the D (5 bases). Germline values: CDR1 MNHEY, CDR2 SVGAGI. The CDR3 consists of 15 residues. The germline V and J ends were trimmed by 6 bases and 2 bases, with 16 bases remaining between them. The CDR3 region has the DNA TGTGCCAGCAGGCCCGGAGGGACGGAAAACACTGAAGCTTTCTTT. It encodes CASRPGGTENTEAFF.

V gene TRBV7-9 combines with J gene TRBJ2-2; D remains unclear. Trimming removed 6 bases from V and 5 bases from J, with 16 bases in between. The CDR3 has 15 amino acids. Germline CDR1 and CDR2: SEHNR and FQNEAQ (reference sequence). The CDR3 region has the DNA TGTGCCAGCAGTCACGAGCCAGCCCTGACCGGGGAGCTGTTTTTT. It encodes CASSHEPALTGELFF.

This chain uses TRBV19 with TRBJ2-1; 7 nucleotides agree with TRBD2. Germline-derived CDR1 and CDR2 are LNHDA and SQIVND (reference sequence). The CDR3 contains 15 residues. Unmatched junction bases numbered 11, after V lost 3 bases and J lost 9 bases. Written as DNA, the CDR3 is TGTGCCAGTAGTATCTCTCGGGGGGAATACGCTGAGCAGTTCTTC. This sequence encodes CASSISRGEYAEQFF.

The chain joins TRBV2 to TRBJ2-5; TRBD1 matches 11 bases. V was pared by 5 bases and J by 5 bases, with 4 bases of the junction left unmatched. The CDR3 runs to 14 residues. The V gene's germline CDR1 is SNHLY and CDR2 FYNNEI. The CDR3 sequence is CASSRDRGRETQYF. The CDR3 nucleotides are TGTGCCAGCAGTCGGGACAGGGGGAGGGAGACCCAGTACTTC.

This chain connects TRBV6-1 to TRBJ1-1; no clear D gene. Germline CDR1 is MNHNS and CDR2 is SASEGT. This CDR3 is 16 amino acids long. V was clipped by 2 bases and J by 3 bases, with 16 bases between them. CDR3 DNA: TGTGCCAGCAGTGAATCGCAGAAGCAAATATACACTGAAGCTTTCTTT. Translating it yields CASSESQKQIYTEAFF.

This chain joins TRBV29-1 and TRBJ2-5; TRBD2 agrees at 8 bases. Trimming at V came to 1 base and at J to 5 bases, leaving 3 bases not matched to a gene. This CDR3 contains 13 residues. Germline CDR1 SQVTM, CDR2 ANQGSEA. The CDR3 coding sequence is TGCAGCGTTGAAGGCGGGGGGTCGGAGACCCAGTACTTC. Amino acids: CSVEGGGSETQYF.

This clone was seen just once. The chain combines TRBV18 with TRBJ2-5; possibly TRBD1 for D (5 bases). Germline V CDR1 and CDR2: KGHSH, LQKENI. Trimming cost V 4 bases and J 4 bases, with 16 bases left between them. CDR3 size: 15 residues. CDR3 coding DNA: TGTGCCAGCTCACTCTCAGGGTTCTCGGGAGAGACCCAGTACTTC. Translation: CASSLSGFSGETQYF.

This chain uses TRBV18 with TRBJ1-1; TRBD1 matches at 7 bases. The trim removed 2 bases at V and 5 bases at J, leaving 8 bases unmatched. Germline loops: CDR1 KGHSH, CDR2 LQKENI. The CDR3 totals 15 residues. The CDR3 nucleotides read TGTGCCAGCTCACCATCTCGACAGGGTATTACTGAAGCTTTCTTT. Encoded protein: CASSPSRQGITEAFF.

The V gene is TRBV19, the J gene TRBJ1-1; 11 positions agree with TRBD1. Germline CDR1 reads LNHDA; CDR2 reads SQIVND (reference sequence). This CDR3 is built from 15 residues. V shed 6 bases, J shed 11 bases, and the junction held 14 bases outside the gene matches. CDR3 DNA: TGTGCCAGTAGCAATCCGGGACAGGGGGGGCGTTTGGCTTTCTTT. The encoded protein is CASSNPGQGGRLAFF.

This clone was counted a few times. V is TRBV2 and J is TRBJ2-1; either TRBD1 or TRBD2 may fit D (6 bases each). The V gene's germline CDR1 is SNHLY and CDR2 FYNNEI. The CDR3 covers 15 residues. Trimming pared 6 bases from V and 4 bases from J, leaving 16 bases between. Written as DNA, the CDR3 is TGTGCCAGCAGAGAAACGGGGGCCTATTACAATGAGCAGTTCTTC. Translation: CASRETGAYYNEQFF.

V gene TRBV27 combines with J gene TRBJ2-5; 11 positions agree with TRBD2. This CDR3 is built from 16 residues. After removal of 1 base from V and 2 bases from J, the junction contained 3 bases not matched to a gene. Looked up from germline, CDR1 is MNHEY and CDR2 is SMNVEV (reference sequence). The CDR3 DNA follows: TGTGCCAGCAGTTTATATGTAGCGGGGGGGCAAGAGACCCAGTACTTC. This encodes CASSLYVAGGQETQYF.

The J gene is TRBJ1-5, the V gene TRBV5-1; D might be TRBD1 (5 bases). Trimming shortened V by 1 base and J by 3 bases, and 14 bases separated the two germline ends. The CDR3 has 16 amino acids. The germline V gene has CDR1 SGHRS and CDR2 YFSETQ. The CDR3 reads CASSLTGRGPNQPQHF. CDR3 coding DNA: TGCGCCAGCAGCTTGACCGGGAGGGGACCCAATCAGCCCCAGCATTTT.

The chain combines TRBV5-1 with TRBJ2-5, with unresolved D. The V gene's germline CDR1 is SGHRS and CDR2 YFSETQ. Trimming took 0 bases from V and 4 from J, leaving 7 bases between them. CDR3 length: 13 residues. The CDR3 DNA is TGCGCCAGCAGCTTGGGGGTGCGAGAGACCCAGTACTTC. Amino acid sequence: CASSLGVRETQYF.

V and J are TRBV27 and TRBJ2-2; D ambiguous. CDR1 MNHEY and CDR2 SMNVEV come from the germline V gene (reference sequence). The V gene lost 5 bases and the J gene lost 3 bases, with 4 bases spanning the gap. The CDR3 consists of 12 residues. The CDR3, as DNA: TGTGCCAGCAGTACCTACACCGGGGAGCTGTTTTTT. Protein: CASSTYTGELFF.

This rearrangement joins TRBV9 to TRBJ2-2; 8 bases are a match to TRBD1. This CDR3 is 19 amino acids long. The V and J ends lost 2 bases and 5 bases, in that order; junction bases with no gene match: 17. Looked up from germline, CDR1 is SGDLS and CDR2 is YYNGEE. CDR3 nucleotides: TGTGCCAGCAGCGTCAATCAGCGACAGGGGTTCCCGGAGACCGGGGAGCTGTTTTTT. Its translation: CASSVNQRQGFPETGELFF.